Shown below are 27 T cell receptor beta chains from a single sample sequenced in a study of blood T cells in healthy people across ages. Then a second PCR, running roughly 7 to 11 cycles, was carried out with a sample-barcoded 5' primer and a J-beta primer mix. TCRdb used MiXCR to reprocess the 5' RACE reads, holding one entry per CDR3 protein. The table lists a few hundred thousand distinct CDR3 sequences, 25% to 30% of them singletons. Sequenced sample: blood. These receptors were obtained from a woman in her 70s in good health.

The genes are TRBV20-1 and TRBJ2-5, with TRBD2 identical over 11 bases. With 0 bases clipped from V and 1 base from J, the junction kept 4 bases outside the gene matches. Germline loops: CDR1 DFQATT, CDR2 SNEGSKA (reference sequence). CDR3 size: 16 residues. The CDR3 bases are TGCAGTGCTAGAGAAGGACTAGCGGGCATCCAAGAGACCCAGTACTTC. It encodes CSAREGLAGIQETQYF.

This clonotype appeared a few times. The chain is built from TRBV29-1 and TRBJ2-3, with 7 bases aligning to TRBD2. The CDR3 is 17 amino acids. The V segment lost 0 bases and the J segment 6 bases; nucleotides outside the gene matches: 15. CDR1 is SQVTM, CDR2 ANQGSEA, per germline. The CDR3 DNA follows: TGCAGCGTTGAAGATAGTGGCCTAGCGGAGGGTTCCGATACGCAGTATTTT. It encodes CSVEDSGLAEGSDTQYF.

The chain links TRBV5-1 to TRBJ1-4; the match to TRBD1 covers 8 bases. With V trimmed by 2 bases and J by 2 bases, 11 bases remained unmatched. This CDR3 spans 18 amino acids. The V gene's germline CDR1 is SGHRS and CDR2 YFSETQ. The CDR3, as DNA: TGCGCCAGCAGCTTAACCCACCGACAGGGGACCACTAATGAAAAACTGTTTTTT. Translating it yields CASSLTHRQGTTNEKLFF.

The chain couples TRBV18 to TRBJ2-1; the D gene is possibly TRBD2 (5 bases). The better agreement between TRBJ2-7 and the DNA end casts doubt on the J call. Germline V CDR1 and CDR2: KGHSH, LQKENI. The CDR3 sequence is 14 residues long. The CDR3 loop reads CASSPPDSSFEQYF. The CDR3 DNA is TGTGCCAGCTCACCGCCGGACTCCTCCTTTGAGCAGTACTTC.

In nucleotides, the CDR3 is TGTGCCAGCAGTTACTTGCCGAGCGGGGCCACCTACGAGCAGTACTTC. Amino acid sequence: CASSYLPSGATYEQYF. The J gene is TRBJ2-7, the V gene TRBV6-6; TRBD2 aligns across 7 bases. V shed 1 base and J 2 bases; nucleotides not matched to a gene: 8. Germline V gene lookup returns CDR1 MNHNY and CDR2 SVGAGI (reference sequence). This CDR3 is built from 16 residues.

This clonotype was seen at least ten times. The J gene is TRBJ1-5, the V gene TRBV27; D remains unclear. Germline V gives CDR1 MNHEY, CDR2 SMNVEV (reference sequence). Trimming shortened V by 6 bases and J by 1 base, and 10 bases separated the two germline ends. This CDR3 has 14 residues. CDR3 amino acids: CASSRPGSNQPQHF. CDR3 bases: TGTGCCAGCAGCCGACCGGGGAGCAATCAGCCCCAGCATTTT.

The chain recombines TRBV20-1 with TRBJ2-4; 9 positions match TRBD2. Germline V gene lookup returns CDR1 DFQATT and CDR2 SNEGSKA (reference sequence). CDR3 size: 15 residues. The junction had 5 bases not matched to a gene; V was cut back by 3 bases and J by 2 bases. CDR3 sequence: CSARISGGPKNIQYF. CDR3 bases: TGCAGTGCTAGGATTAGCGGGGGCCCCAAAAACATTCAGTACTTC.

The CDR3 DNA sequence: TGTGCCAGCAGTTCCCGGGACGGGAACAATGAGCAGTTCTTC. Translation gives CASSSRDGNNEQFF. The chain is built from TRBV6-1 and TRBJ2-1, with D perhaps assigned TRBD1 or TRBD2 (5 bases each). V was clipped by 5 bases and J by 5 bases, with 13 bases between them. Germline lookup yields CDR1 MNHNS and CDR2 SASEGT. CDR3 size: 14 residues.

In its sample, this clonotype was seen a few times. This chain links TRBV7-9 with TRBJ2-3; perhaps TRBD1 as D (5 bases). The CDR3 covers 16 residues. Germline assignment: CDR1 SEHNR and CDR2 FQNEAQ (reference sequence). Trimming left V 5 bases short and J 3 bases short, with 18 bases between. The CDR3 region is CASSLQGSRRTDTQYF. CDR3 in DNA: TGTGCCAGCAGCCTTCAGGGATCGAGGCGTACAGATACGCAGTATTTT.

This clonotype was counted only a few times. The rearrangement links TRBV12-3 or TRBV12-4 to TRBJ1-1; D remains unclear. V lost 6 bases and J 4 bases, leaving 18 bases between the germline ends. This CDR3 comprises 15 residues. The CDR3 spells CASSFFLGNRTEAFF. CDR3 DNA sequence: TGTGCCAGCAGCTTCTTTCTGGGAAATCGCACTGAAGCTTTCTTT.

In its sample, this clonotype was seen many times. V and J are TRBV29-1 and TRBJ2-3; TRBD2 matches 8 bases. The CDR3 is 15 amino acids. Germline CDR1 is SQVTM and CDR2 is ANQGSEA. J gave up 2 bases and V 7 bases, and 11 bases lay outside the gene matches. The CDR3 DNA is TGCAGCGCCCAAAGGTCGGGACTAGACACAGATACGCAGTATTTT. This translates into CSAQRSGLDTDTQYF.

The chain uses TRBV3-1 and TRBJ2-3; no clear D. The CDR3 extends over 14 amino acids. Per the germline V gene, CDR1 is LGHDT and CDR2 is YNNKEL (reference sequence). The V end was cut by 0 bases, the J end by 8 bases, with 12 bases between. The CDR3 here is CASSQESARGTQYF. The CDR3 DNA follows: TGTGCCAGCAGCCAAGAGTCGGCACGTGGTACGCAGTATTTT.

This clonotype turned up a few times. The chain is built from TRBV11-2 and TRBJ2-5; 8 bases map to TRBD2. Germline V gene data show CDR1 as SGHAT and CDR2 as FQNNGV. This CDR3 contains 15 residues. The V and J ends lost 6 bases and 2 bases, in that order; junction bases with no gene match: 8. This chain's CDR3 is CASRLAGGRQETQYF. The CDR3 bases are TGTGCCAGCAGACTCGCGGGGGGCCGACAAGAGACCCAGTACTTC.

The chain recombines TRBV7-2 with TRBJ1-5; maybe TRBD1 (5 bases). This CDR3 contains 14 residues. V dropped 5 bases and J dropped 10 bases, with 18 bases sitting between them. Germline V gene lookup returns CDR1 SGHTA and CDR2 FQGNSA. DNA for the CDR3: TGTGCCAGCAGCCGAGGGACTGATGGGCGTCCCCAGCATTTT. This codes for CASSRGTDGRPQHF.

The chain uses TRBV5-1 and TRBJ2-5; 10 nucleotides agree with TRBD1. Germline assignment: CDR1 SGHRS and CDR2 YFSETQ. V dropped 3 bases and J dropped 2; count of bases not matched to a gene: 7. This CDR3 contains 16 residues. The CDR3 DNA sequence: TGCGCCAGCAGCTGGACCGGGACAGGGGCGCAAGAGACCCAGTACTTC. It specifies CASSWTGTGAQETQYF.

The genes are TRBV5-1 and TRBJ2-7; 12 nucleotides line up with TRBD2. This CDR3 is 15 amino acids long. Germline lookup yields CDR1 SGHRS and CDR2 YFSETQ. V lost 4 bases, J lost 0 bases, and 2 bases stayed unmatched. CDR3: CASSRTSGDSYEQYF. Written as DNA, the CDR3 is TGCGCCAGCAGCCGGACTAGCGGGGACTCCTACGAGCAGTACTTC.

Only one count was recorded for this clonotype. The gene calls are TRBV25-1 and TRBJ2-5; TRBD2 might be the D (6 bases). Trimming pared 5 bases from V and 9 bases from J, leaving 19 bases between. The CDR3 spans 14 residues. Germline CDR1 MGHDK, CDR2 SYGVNS. The CDR3 region has the DNA TGTGCCAGCAGTAGGGGAAGTGTCGGGGGATCCCAGTACTTC. Protein product: CASSRGSVGGSQYF.

The chain couples TRBV4-3 to TRBJ2-1; TRBD2 matches 9 bases. Near its end, the DNA agrees better with TRBJ2-7, so the J call may be wrong. The CDR3 totals 15 residues. Germline assignment: CDR1 LGHNA and CDR2 YSLEER. CDR3: CASSSQRGARYEQYF. DNA for the CDR3: TGCGCCAGCAGCTCCCAGCGGGGGGCCCGTTACGAGCAGTACTTC.

The table lists this clonotype with a few counts. The chain combines TRBV4-1 with TRBJ2-2; D not certain. This CDR3 has 15 residues. Germline CDR1 is MGHRA and CDR2 is YSYEKL. The V end lost 1 base, the J end lost 3 bases, and 9 bases lay between the germline ends. CDR3 residues: CASSQVRAHTGELFF. DNA of the CDR3: TGCGCCAGCAGCCAAGTTAGGGCCCACACCGGGGAGCTGTTTTTT.

The CDR3 here is CASAEISSYNSPLHF. The DNA of the CDR3 is TGCGCCAGCGCGGAAATCAGCTCCTATAATTCACCCCTCCACTTT. The V gene is TRBV5-1, the J gene TRBJ1-6; D is uncertain. This CDR3 has 15 amino acids. V gave up 7 bases and J gave up 0 bases, with 11 bases separating them. Germline CDR1 reads SGHRS; CDR2 reads YFSETQ.

V is TRBV20-1 and J is TRBJ2-2; 8 nucleotides match TRBD2. The CDR3 has 16 amino acids. The ends lost 0 bases at V and 4 bases at J; junction bases unmatched: 7. The germline gives CDR1 DFQATT, CDR2 SNEGSKA (reference sequence). CDR3 protein: CSARESGSGITGELFF. The CDR3 DNA reads as TGCAGTGCTAGAGAGAGCGGGAGTGGGATCACCGGGGAGCTGTTTTTT.

In this sample, this clonotype turned up a few times. An end of the junction does not agree with germline; a read error may underlie this. The chain is built from TRBV6-6 and TRBJ2-1; TRBD1 is a possible D gene (5 bases). The CDR3 is 12 residues long. The germline V gene encodes CDR1 MNHNY and CDR2 SVGAGI (reference sequence). The CDR3 coding sequence is TGTGCCAGCAGTCGCAGGGTAAATGGGCAGTTCTTC. Protein product: CASSRRVNGQFF.

The chain is built from TRBV7-2 and TRBJ2-5, with a tentative D call TRBD1 (8 bases). Germline V gene data show CDR1 as SGHTA and CDR2 as FQGNSA. V lost 4 bases to trimming and J lost 1 base, with 16 bases between them. The CDR3 loop spans 16 amino acids. Here the CDR3 DNA reads TGTGCCAGCAGCTCGAGGACAGGGAGGGGCCAAGAGACCCAGTACTTC. Amino acids: CASSSRTGRGQETQYF.

Of note for this clonotype: This is likely a read error, given that the CDR3 carries no conserved phenylalanine or tryptophan at its end. The chain employs TRBV5-1 and TRBJ1-2; TRBD1 might be the D (6 bases). V lost 2 bases to trimming and J lost 6 bases, with 8 bases between them. CDR3 length: 12 residues. Germline V gene sequence: CDR1 SGHRS, CDR2 YFSETQ. The CDR3: CASSFGGHGYTL. The CDR3 DNA sequence: TGCGCCAGCAGCTTCGGGGGCCATGGCTACACCTTA.

This clonotype has a handful of counts. This chain links TRBV7-2 with TRBJ2-5, with unresolved D. CDR3 size: 14 residues. Trimming shortened V by 5 bases and J by 0 bases, and 10 bases separated the two germline ends. The germline gives CDR1 SGHTA, CDR2 FQGNSA. CDR3 bases: TGTGCCAGCAGCCCAGCTCGGTACCAAGAGACCCAGTACTTC. Protein sequence: CASSPARYQETQYF.

This clonotype was detected only once. The rearrangement links TRBV9 to TRBJ1-2, with unresolved D. Trimming stripped 4 bases from V and 2 bases from J, with 12 bases between. Germline CDR1 SGDLS, CDR2 YYNGEE. The CDR3 totals 14 residues. This CDR3 is CASSPSNENYGYTF. Here the CDR3 DNA reads TGTGCCAGCAGCCCTAGCAACGAGAACTATGGCTACACCTTC.

This clonotype came up a few times. V and J are TRBV7-9 and TRBJ1-4, with 8 positions matching TRBD1. The CDR3 runs 16 residues. Trimming cost V 4 bases and J 0 bases; bases outside gene matches: 4. CDR1 and CDR2 from the germline V gene are SEHNR and FQNEAQ (reference sequence). The CDR3 DNA sequence: TGTGCCAGCAGCTCCGGACAGGGCGCAACTAATGAAAAACTGTTTTTT. Encoded protein: CASSSGQGATNEKLFF.